Below, 25 T cell receptor beta chains from the same sample are listed, as sequenced in a study of blood T cells in healthy people across ages. A sample-barcoded 5' primer and a J-beta primer mix were used in a second PCR of about 6 to 12 cycles. TCRdb re-called the 5' RACE reads through MiXCR, storing one row per CDR3 protein. The table records 650,000 to 700,000 distinct CDR3 sequences, around 52% of them present only once. Material for sequencing was blood. The receptors originated from a woman at least 80 years old in good health.

This chain uses TRBV12-3 or TRBV12-4 with TRBJ2-1, with TRBD2 matching over 11 bases. J lost 12 bases, V lost 10 bases, and 11 bases had no gene match. The length of the CDR3 is 13 residues. This CDR3 is CATGTSGSWGQFF. Written as DNA, the CDR3 is TGTGCCACCGGGACTAGCGGCAGTTGGGGGCAGTTCTTC.

The rearrangement joins TRBV30 to TRBJ2-7; 13 bases are a match to TRBD2. Germline-derived CDR1 and CDR2 are GTSNPN and SVGIG (reference sequence). The trim removed 5 bases at V and 2 bases at J, leaving 0 bases unmatched. The CDR3 totals 13 residues. The CDR3 bases are TGTGCCTGGGGGACTAGCGGGACCTACGAGCAGTACTTC. Amino acids: CAWGTSGTYEQYF.

About this clonotype itself: An end of the junction differs from the germline gene, which may be a read error. This chain links TRBV28 with TRBJ2-3; a possible D gene is TRBD1 (6 bases). The CDR3 has 16 residues. The V gene's germline CDR1 is MDHEN and CDR2 SYDVKM. The CDR3 coding sequence is TGTGCCAGCAGACACCCGGCGGGTGGGGGCACAAATACGCAGTATTTT. Residues: CASRHPAGGGTNTQYF.

This clonotype was counted only a few times. The gene calls are TRBV6-1 and TRBJ1-2; 7 positions agree with TRBD1. J gave up 4 bases and V 2 bases, and 1 base lay outside the gene matches. Germline CDR1 is MNHNS and CDR2 is SASEGT. The length of the CDR3 is 13 residues. CDR3 nucleotide sequence: TGTGCCAGCAGTGAAAGGGGGCCCTATGGCTACACCTTC. As protein: CASSERGPYGYTF.

This clonotype was seen at least ten times. The J gene is TRBJ2-3, the V gene TRBV7-2; D unresolved. Germline V CDR1 and CDR2: SGHTA, FQGNSA. The V end was cut by 5 bases, the J end by 3 bases, with 9 bases between. CDR3 length: 13 amino acids. Here the CDR3 reads CASSLRPTDTQYF. CDR3 DNA sequence: TGTGCCAGCAGCCTAAGACCAACAGATACGCAGTATTTT.

The chain uses TRBV3-1 and TRBJ2-3, with 11 bases matching TRBD1. This CDR3 spans 17 amino acids. J lost 3 bases, V lost 1 base, and 6 bases had no gene match. Germline lookup yields CDR1 LGHDT and CDR2 YNNKEL (reference sequence). CDR3 coding DNA: TGTGCCAGCAGCCAAGCCGCCCGGGACAGGGGGACAGATACGCAGTATTTT. Residues: CASSQAARDRGTDTQYF.

The chain has TRBV7-9 and TRBJ2-5; the match to TRBD2 covers 9 bases. The junction had 14 bases not matched to a gene; V was cut back by 6 bases and J by 0 bases. This CDR3 has 18 amino acids. CDR1 is SEHNR, CDR2 FQNEAQ, per germline (reference sequence). DNA of the CDR3: TGTGCCAGCAGTCCTGCTAGCGGGGCACCGGGGTACCAAGAGACCCAGTACTTC. Amino acid sequence: CASSPASGAPGYQETQYF.

This clonotype was seen many times. The CDR3 nucleotides read TGTGCCAGCAGTGAACGACAGGGGGCATGGAATGAGCAGTTCTTC. Amino acids: CASSERQGAWNEQFF. This chain joins TRBV2 and TRBJ2-1, with 10 bases matching TRBD1. The CDR3 consists of 15 residues. Germline V lookup: CDR1 SNHLY, CDR2 FYNNEI. The J segment lost 7 bases and the V segment lost 2 bases, leaving 5 bases of the junction unmatched.

This clonotype was observed at least ten times. The chain recombines TRBV29-1 with TRBJ2-1; TRBD2 matches 10 bases. CDR1 and CDR2 (germline): SQVTM, ANQGSEA. The CDR3 contains 14 residues. The J segment lost 9 bases and the V segment lost 8 bases, leaving 13 bases of the junction unmatched. The CDR3 spells CSFYWGLAKSEQFF. The CDR3 bases are TGCAGCTTTTATTGGGGACTAGCGAAGAGTGAGCAGTTCTTC.

With respect to this clonotype: A read error is possible here, since a much larger clone lies one base away. This chain connects TRBV20-1 to TRBJ2-7, with 7 bases that match TRBD2. The ends lost 0 bases at V and 2 bases at J; junction bases unmatched: 7. The CDR3 spans 15 residues. Germline CDR1 DFQATT, CDR2 SNEGSKA (reference sequence). For the CDR3, the DNA is TGCAGTGCTAGAGAATTGGGGGGGTACACCTACGAGCAGTACTTC. It specifies CSARELGGYTYEQYF.

This clonotype was picked up many times. The chain links TRBV29-1 to TRBJ2-1; 8 positions agree with TRBD1. The V segment lost 3 bases and the J segment 7 bases; nucleotides outside the gene matches: 11. CDR3 length: 15 amino acids. Germline lookup yields CDR1 SQVTM and CDR2 ANQGSEA. CDR3 in amino acids: CSVEKTGDVGNEQFF. DNA of the CDR3: TGCAGCGTTGAGAAGACAGGGGACGTGGGAAATGAGCAGTTCTTC.

The CDR3: CSVVWGSWQYF. CDR3 sequence (DNA): TGCAGCGTTGTATGGGGGTCCTGGCAGTACTTC. The chain recombines TRBV29-1 with TRBJ2-5; possibly TRBD1 or TRBD2 for D (5 bases each). Looked up from germline, CDR1 is SQVTM and CDR2 is ANQGSEA. This CDR3 comprises 11 residues. V was trimmed by 4 bases and J by 11 bases, leaving 14 bases between them.

This clonotype was observed a single time. With a much larger clone just one base away, this may be a read error. The rearrangement uses TRBV5-1 and TRBJ2-7; tentatively, D is TRBD2 (6 bases). This CDR3 is 15 amino acids long. The germline V and J ends were trimmed by 4 bases and 7 bases, with 21 bases remaining between them. Germline V gene data show CDR1 as SGHRS and CDR2 as YFSETQ. CDR3 bases: TGCGCCAGCAGCCGAACCACTGGGGGGTACAATGAGCAGTACTTC. It encodes CASSRTTGGYNEQYF. The whole variable domain, filled in from reference TRBV5-1 and TRBJ2-7, reads KAGVTQTPRYLIKTRGQQVTLSCSPISGHRSVSWYQQTPGQGLQFLFEYFSETQRNKGNFPGRFSGRQFSNSRSEMNVSTLELGDSALYLCASSRTTGGYNEQYFGPGTRLTVT.

The CDR3: CSAPGEGGTDTQYF. The CDR3 DNA is TGCAGTGCCCCAGGCGAGGGGGGGACAGATACGCAGTATTTT. The J gene is TRBJ2-3, the V gene TRBV20-1, with D perhaps TRBD2 (7 bases). Between the trimmed V and J ends, which lost 6 bases and 3 bases, there was a span of 16 bases. This CDR3 comprises 14 residues. CDR1 and CDR2 (germline): DFQATT, SNEGSKA (reference sequence).

The rearrangement uses TRBV10-3 and TRBJ2-1; TRBD2 aligns across 9 bases. Germline V gene data show CDR1 as ENHRY and CDR2 as SYGVKD. The CDR3 is 14 residues long. V was pared by 5 bases and J by 3 bases, with 2 bases of the junction left unmatched. CDR3 amino acids: CAISPSGDYNEQFF. The CDR3 coding sequence is TGTGCCATCAGTCCTAGCGGGGACTACAATGAGCAGTTCTTC.

This clonotype was picked up a small number of times. The chain uses TRBV10-3 and TRBJ2-2, with D maybe TRBD2 (5 bases). The CDR3 contains 13 residues. Germline V gene lookup returns CDR1 ENHRY and CDR2 SYGVKD. The V end was cut by 8 bases, the J end by 1 base, with 8 bases between. This CDR3 is CAIGGKNTGELFF. The CDR3 DNA follows: TGTGCCATCGGAGGCAAGAACACCGGGGAGCTGTTTTTT.

In its sample, this clonotype was seen many times. The rearrangement uses TRBV28 and TRBJ1-2; no clear D gene. The germline V gene has CDR1 MDHEN and CDR2 SYDVKM. Trimming removed 3 bases from V and 5 bases from J, with 7 bases in between. The CDR3 contains 12 residues. The CDR3 bases are TGTGCCAGCAGTTTTGGCGGGTATGGCTACACCTTC. It translates to CASSFGGYGYTF.

In its sample, this clonotype was seen a few times. The chain recombines TRBV20-1 with TRBJ1-4, with 8 bases matching TRBD1. Germline V CDR1 and CDR2: DFQATT, SNEGSKA (reference sequence). V gave up 6 bases and J gave up 8 bases; unmatched junction bases: 11. The CDR3 loop spans 14 amino acids. As DNA, the CDR3 is TGCAGTGCCGAAACGACAGGGGAGAAGGAAAAACTGTTTTTT. The encoded protein is CSAETTGEKEKLFF.

The V and J genes are TRBV4-1 and TRBJ1-2, with a possible D match to TRBD1 (6 bases). The CDR3 contains 15 residues. Germline values: CDR1 MGHRA, CDR2 YSYEKL. The germline V and J ends were trimmed by 0 bases and 1 base, with 9 bases remaining between them. The CDR3 DNA follows: TGCGCCAGCAGCCAAGATCGAGGGGGTAACTATGGCTACACCTTC. This encodes CASSQDRGGNYGYTF.

This clonotype was picked up many times. The chain is built from TRBV7-9 and TRBJ1-5; no definite D call. Germline CDR1 and CDR2: SEHNR and FQNEAQ (reference sequence). This CDR3 region has 13 residues. Trimming stripped 3 bases from V and 7 bases from J, with 10 bases between. The CDR3 is CASSFGVVQPQHF. CDR3 coding DNA: TGTGCCAGCAGCTTCGGTGTGGTCCAGCCCCAGCATTTT.

The V gene is TRBV3-1, the J gene TRBJ1-5; D is unresolved. V was cut by 4 bases and J by 5 bases, with 9 bases left in between. Germline CDR1 LGHDT, CDR2 YNNKEL (reference sequence). This CDR3 has 13 residues. The CDR3 protein is CASSPEADQPQHF. Written as DNA, the CDR3 is TGTGCCAGCAGCCCAGAAGCTGATCAGCCCCAGCATTTT.

This clonotype was detected many times. The rearrangement joins TRBV7-9 to TRBJ2-1; 8 bases match TRBD2. This CDR3 spans 19 amino acids. Germline V CDR1 and CDR2: SEHNR, FQNEAQ (reference sequence). Germline trimming cut 8 bases from V and 4 bases from J; bases unmatched to any gene: 22. CDR3 sequence reads: CASAGEGTRKEVRYNEQFF. DNA for the CDR3: TGTGCCAGCGCCGGTGAGGGGACTAGAAAGGAAGTTCGGTACAATGAGCAGTTCTTC.

The genes are TRBV27 and TRBJ2-4; 7 bases align to TRBD1. Gene TRBJ2-7 matches the end of the DNA better, so the J call may be wrong. There are 17 residues in the CDR3. The germline gives CDR1 MNHEY, CDR2 SMNVEV (reference sequence). CDR3 loop: CASSLHSARQGYYEQYF. CDR3 in DNA: TGTGCCAGCAGTCTCCACTCGGCGCGACAGGGTTACTACGAGCAGTACTTC.

About this clonotype itself: Just one base apart from a much larger clone, this may be a read error. The chain is built from TRBV7-9 and TRBJ1-2, with D possibly matching TRBD1 (6 bases). V was clipped by 3 bases and J by 4 bases, with 12 bases between them. The length of the CDR3 is 14 residues. The germline V gene has CDR1 SEHNR and CDR2 FQNEAQ (reference sequence). The CDR3 nucleotides read TGTGCCAGCAGCTTTCTACAGGGAGGCTATGGCTACACCTTC. This gives the protein CASSFLQGGYGYTF.

The rearrangement uses TRBV29-1 and TRBJ2-7; D not resolved. The DNA matches TRBJ2-5 better at its end, which makes the J call doubtful. This CDR3 comprises 14 residues. The germline CDR1 and CDR2 sequences are SQVTM and ANQGSEA. Written as DNA, the CDR3 is TGCAGCGTTGGGAGAAGCCCAGTGGGAGAGACCCAGTACTTC. Translation gives CSVGRSPVGETQYF.